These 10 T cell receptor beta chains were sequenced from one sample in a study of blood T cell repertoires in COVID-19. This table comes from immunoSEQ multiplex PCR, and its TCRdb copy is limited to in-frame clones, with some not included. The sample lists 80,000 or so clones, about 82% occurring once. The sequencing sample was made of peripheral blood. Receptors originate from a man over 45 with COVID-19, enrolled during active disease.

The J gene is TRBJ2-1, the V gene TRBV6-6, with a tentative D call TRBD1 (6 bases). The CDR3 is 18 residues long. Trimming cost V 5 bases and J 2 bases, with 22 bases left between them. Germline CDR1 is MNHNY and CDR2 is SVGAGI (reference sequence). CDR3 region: CASSPHMQGRRTYNEQFF. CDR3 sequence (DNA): TGTGCCAGCAGTCCTCATATGCAGGGGCGTCGTACCTACAATGAGCAGTTCTTC.

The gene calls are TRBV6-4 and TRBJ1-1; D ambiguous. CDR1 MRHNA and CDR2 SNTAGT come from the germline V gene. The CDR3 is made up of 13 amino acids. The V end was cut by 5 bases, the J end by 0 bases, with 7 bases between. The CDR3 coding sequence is TGTGCCAGCAGTTGGCAGATGAACACTGAAGCTTTCTTT. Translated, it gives CASSWQMNTEAFF.

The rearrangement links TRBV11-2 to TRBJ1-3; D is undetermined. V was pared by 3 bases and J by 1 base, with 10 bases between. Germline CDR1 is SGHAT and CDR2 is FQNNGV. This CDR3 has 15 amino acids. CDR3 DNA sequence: TGTGCCAGCAGCTTGGCAGGTACATCTGGAAACACCATATATTTT. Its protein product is CASSLAGTSGNTIYF.

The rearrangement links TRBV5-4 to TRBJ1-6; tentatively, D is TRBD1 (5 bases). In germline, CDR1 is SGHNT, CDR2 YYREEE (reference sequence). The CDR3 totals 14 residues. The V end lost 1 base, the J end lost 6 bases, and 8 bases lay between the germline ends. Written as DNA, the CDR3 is TGTGCCAGCAGCTTGCAGGGAAGTAATTCACCCCTCCACTTT. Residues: CASSLQGSNSPLHF.

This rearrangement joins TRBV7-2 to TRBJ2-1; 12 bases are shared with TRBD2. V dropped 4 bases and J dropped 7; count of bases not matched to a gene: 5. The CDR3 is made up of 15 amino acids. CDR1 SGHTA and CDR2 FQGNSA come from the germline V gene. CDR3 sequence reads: CASSSQLAGGNEQFF. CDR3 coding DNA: TGTGCCAGCAGCTCGCAACTAGCGGGGGGAAATGAGCAGTTCTTC.

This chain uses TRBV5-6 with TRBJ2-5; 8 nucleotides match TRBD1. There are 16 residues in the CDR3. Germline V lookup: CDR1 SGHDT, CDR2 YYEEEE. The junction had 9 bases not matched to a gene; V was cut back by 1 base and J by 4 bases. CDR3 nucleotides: TGTGCCAGCAGCTTGATTTCTCAGGGGGCTGGAGAGACCCAGTACTTC. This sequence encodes CASSLISQGAGETQYF.

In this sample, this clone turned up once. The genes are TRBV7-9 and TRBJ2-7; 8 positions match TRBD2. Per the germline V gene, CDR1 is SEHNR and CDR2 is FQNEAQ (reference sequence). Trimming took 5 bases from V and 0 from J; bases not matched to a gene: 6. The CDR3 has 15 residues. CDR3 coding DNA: TGTGCCAGCAGCAATCCCAGCGGGGGCTCCTACGAGCAGTACTTC. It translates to CASSNPSGGSYEQYF.

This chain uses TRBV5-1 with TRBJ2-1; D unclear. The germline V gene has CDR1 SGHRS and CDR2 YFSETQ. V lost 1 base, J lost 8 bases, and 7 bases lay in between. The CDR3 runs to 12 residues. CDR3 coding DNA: TGCGCCAGCAGCTTGTCCCTACATGAGCAGTTCTTC. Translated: CASSLSLHEQFF.

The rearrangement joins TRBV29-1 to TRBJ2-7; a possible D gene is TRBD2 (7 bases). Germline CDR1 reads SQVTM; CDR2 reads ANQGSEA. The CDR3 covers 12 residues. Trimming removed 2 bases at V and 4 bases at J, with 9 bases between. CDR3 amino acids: CSVERGGYEQYF. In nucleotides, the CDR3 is TGCAGCGTTGAAAGGGGGGGGTACGAGCAGTACTTC.

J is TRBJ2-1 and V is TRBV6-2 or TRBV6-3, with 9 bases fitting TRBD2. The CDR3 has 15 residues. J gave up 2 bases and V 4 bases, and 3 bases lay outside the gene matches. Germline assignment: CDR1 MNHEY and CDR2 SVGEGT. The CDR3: CASSWGLAPYNEQFF. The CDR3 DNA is TGTGCCAGCAGTTGGGGACTAGCCCCCTACAATGAGCAGTTCTTC.